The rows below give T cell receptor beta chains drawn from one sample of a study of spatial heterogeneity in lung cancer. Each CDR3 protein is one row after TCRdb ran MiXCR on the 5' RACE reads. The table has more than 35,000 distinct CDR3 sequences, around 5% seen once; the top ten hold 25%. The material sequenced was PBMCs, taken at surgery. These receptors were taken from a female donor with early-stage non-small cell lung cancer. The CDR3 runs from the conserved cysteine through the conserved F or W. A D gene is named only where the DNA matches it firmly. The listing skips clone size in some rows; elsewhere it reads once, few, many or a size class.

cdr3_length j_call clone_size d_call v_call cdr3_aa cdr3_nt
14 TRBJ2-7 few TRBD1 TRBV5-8 CASSLKGASYEQYF TGTGCCAGCAGCTTGAAGGGGGCAAGCTACGAGCAGTACTTC
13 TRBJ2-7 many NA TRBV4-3 CASSQGLVSEQYF TGCGCCAGCAGCCAGGGTCTGGTGAGCGAGCAGTACTTC
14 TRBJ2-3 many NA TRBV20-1 CSARDLYSTDTQYF TGCAGTGCTAGAGACCTATACAGCACAGATACGCAGTATTTT
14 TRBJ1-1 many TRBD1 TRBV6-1 CASRTAGQGVRAFF TGTGCCAGCAGGACTGCCGGACAGGGTGTACGAGCTTTCTTT
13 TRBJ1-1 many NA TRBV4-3 CASSLSMNTEAFF TGCGCCAGCAGTCTCAGCATGAACACTGAAGCTTTCTTT
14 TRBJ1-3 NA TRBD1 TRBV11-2 CASSLGSQGATIYF TGTGCCAGCAGCTTAGGATCACAGGGGGCAACAATATATTTT
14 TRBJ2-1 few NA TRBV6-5 CASSPGHNYNEQFF TGTGCCAGCAGTCCGGGACACAATTACAATGAGCAGTTCTTC
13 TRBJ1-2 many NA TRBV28 CASSSGPNYGYTF TGTGCCAGCAGTTCGGGACCGAACTATGGCTACACCTTC
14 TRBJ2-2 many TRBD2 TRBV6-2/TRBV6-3 CATLTSGGLGELFF TGTGCCACCCTCACTAGCGGGGGTCTCGGGGAGCTGTTTTTT
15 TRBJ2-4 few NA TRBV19 CASSPPGSAKNIQYF TGTGCCAGTAGTCCCCCAGGGTCGGCCAAAAACATTCAGTACTTC